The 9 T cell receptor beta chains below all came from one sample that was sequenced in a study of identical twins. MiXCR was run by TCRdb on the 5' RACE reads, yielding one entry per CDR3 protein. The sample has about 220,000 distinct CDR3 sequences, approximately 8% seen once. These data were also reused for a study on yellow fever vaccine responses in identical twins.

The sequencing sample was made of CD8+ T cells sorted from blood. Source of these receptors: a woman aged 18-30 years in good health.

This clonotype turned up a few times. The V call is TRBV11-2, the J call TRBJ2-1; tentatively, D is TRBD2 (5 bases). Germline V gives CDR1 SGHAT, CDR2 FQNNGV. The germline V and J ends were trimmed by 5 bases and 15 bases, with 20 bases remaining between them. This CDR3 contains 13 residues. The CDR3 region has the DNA TGTGCCAGCAGCCCAAGGTTCTATGGTAGCGTGTTCTTC. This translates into CASSPRFYGSVFF.

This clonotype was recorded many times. The CDR3 nucleotides are TGCGCCAGCAGCTTGACTAGTCCTAGCACAGATACGCAGTATTTT. Its translation is CASSLTSPSTDTQYF. The chain is built from TRBV5-1 and TRBJ2-3; possible D gene TRBD2, 5 bases. Per germline, CDR1 SGHRS and CDR2 YFSETQ. The CDR3 loop spans 15 amino acids. Trimming took 1 base from V and 0 from J, leaving 9 bases between them.

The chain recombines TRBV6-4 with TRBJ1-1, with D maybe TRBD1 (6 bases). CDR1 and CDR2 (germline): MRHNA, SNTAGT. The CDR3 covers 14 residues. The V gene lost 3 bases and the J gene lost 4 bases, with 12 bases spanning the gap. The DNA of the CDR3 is TGTGCCAGCAGTGAGAACAGGGAGGGCACTGAAGCTTTCTTT. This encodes CASSENREGTEAFF.

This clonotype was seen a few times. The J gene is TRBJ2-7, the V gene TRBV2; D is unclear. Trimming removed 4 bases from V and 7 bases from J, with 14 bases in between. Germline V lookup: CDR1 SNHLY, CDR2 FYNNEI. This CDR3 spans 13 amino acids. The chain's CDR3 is CASSVSLVWEQYV. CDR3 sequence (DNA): TGTGCCAGCAGTGTGTCATTGGTTTGGGAGCAGTACGTC.

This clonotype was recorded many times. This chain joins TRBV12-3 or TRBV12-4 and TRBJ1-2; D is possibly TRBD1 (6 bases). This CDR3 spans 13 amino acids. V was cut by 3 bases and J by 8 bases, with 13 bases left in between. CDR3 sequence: CASSFAGGWGYTF. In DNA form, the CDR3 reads TGTGCCAGCAGTTTTGCGGGGGGCTGGGGCTACACCTTC.

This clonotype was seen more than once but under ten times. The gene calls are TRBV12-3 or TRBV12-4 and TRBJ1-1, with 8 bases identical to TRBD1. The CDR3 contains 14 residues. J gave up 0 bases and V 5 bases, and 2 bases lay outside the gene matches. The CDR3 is CASSPDRVNTEAFF. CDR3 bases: TGTGCCAGCAGTCCGGACAGGGTGAACACTGAAGCTTTCTTT.

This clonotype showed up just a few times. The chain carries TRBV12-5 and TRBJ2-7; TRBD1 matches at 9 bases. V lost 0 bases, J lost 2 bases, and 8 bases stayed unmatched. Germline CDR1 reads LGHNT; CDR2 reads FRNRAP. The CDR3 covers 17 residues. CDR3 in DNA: TGTGCTAGTGGTTTGGTAAGGGACAGGGTTTCCCCCTACGAGCAGTACGTC. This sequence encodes CASGLVRDRVSPYEQYV.

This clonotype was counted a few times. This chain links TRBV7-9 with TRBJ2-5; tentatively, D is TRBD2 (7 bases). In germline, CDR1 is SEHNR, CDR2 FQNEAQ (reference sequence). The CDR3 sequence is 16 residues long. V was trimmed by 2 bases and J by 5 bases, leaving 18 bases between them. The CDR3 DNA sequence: TGTGCCAGCAGCTTACCCACAGGGACTACGGGGGAGACCCAGTACTTC. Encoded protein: CASSLPTGTTGETQYF.

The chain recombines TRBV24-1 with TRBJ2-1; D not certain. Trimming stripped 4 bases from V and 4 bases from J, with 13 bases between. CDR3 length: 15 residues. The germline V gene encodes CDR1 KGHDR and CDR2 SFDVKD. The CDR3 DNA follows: TGTGCCACCAGTGAAATTTCTGTCGGTTACAATGAGCAGTTCTTC. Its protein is CATSEISVGYNEQFF.